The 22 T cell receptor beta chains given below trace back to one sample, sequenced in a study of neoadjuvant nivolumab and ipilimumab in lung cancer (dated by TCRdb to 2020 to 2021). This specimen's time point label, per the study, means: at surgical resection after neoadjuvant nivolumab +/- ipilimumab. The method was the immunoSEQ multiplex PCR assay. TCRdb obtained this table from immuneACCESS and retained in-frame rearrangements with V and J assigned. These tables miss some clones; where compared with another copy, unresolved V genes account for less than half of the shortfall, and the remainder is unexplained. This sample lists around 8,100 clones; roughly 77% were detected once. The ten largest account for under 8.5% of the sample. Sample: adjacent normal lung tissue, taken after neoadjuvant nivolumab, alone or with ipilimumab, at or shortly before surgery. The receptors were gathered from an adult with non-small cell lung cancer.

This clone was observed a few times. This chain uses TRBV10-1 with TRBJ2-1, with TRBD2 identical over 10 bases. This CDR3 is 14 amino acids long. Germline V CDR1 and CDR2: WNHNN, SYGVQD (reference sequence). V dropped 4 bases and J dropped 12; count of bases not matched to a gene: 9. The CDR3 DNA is TGCGCCAGCAGTGGTGGGAGCGGGGGGGCCATGCAGTTCTTC. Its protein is CASSGGSGGAMQFF.

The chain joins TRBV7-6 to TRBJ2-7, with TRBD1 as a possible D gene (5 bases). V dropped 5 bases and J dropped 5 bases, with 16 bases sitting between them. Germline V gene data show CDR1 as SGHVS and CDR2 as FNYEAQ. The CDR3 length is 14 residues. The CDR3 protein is CASSRASDSHEQYF. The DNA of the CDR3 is TGTGCCAGCAGCCGGGCCTCCGACAGCCACGAGCAGTACTTC.

The CDR3 loop reads CAIRGDRGGNEQFF. In DNA, the CDR3 is TGTGCCATCAGGGGAGACAGGGGAGGCAATGAGCAGTTCTTC. The chain is built from TRBV10-3 and TRBJ2-1; 8 positions match TRBD1. The junction had 7 bases not matched to a gene; V was cut back by 6 bases and J by 6 bases. This CDR3 is 14 amino acids long. The germline CDR1 and CDR2 sequences are ENHRY and SYGVKD.

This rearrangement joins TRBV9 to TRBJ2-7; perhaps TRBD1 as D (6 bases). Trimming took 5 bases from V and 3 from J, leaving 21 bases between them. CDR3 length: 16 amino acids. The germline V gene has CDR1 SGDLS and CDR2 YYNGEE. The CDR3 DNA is TGTGCCAGCAGTGGGGACACTAATACCGGGATCTACGAGCAGTACTTC. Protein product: CASSGDTNTGIYEQYF.

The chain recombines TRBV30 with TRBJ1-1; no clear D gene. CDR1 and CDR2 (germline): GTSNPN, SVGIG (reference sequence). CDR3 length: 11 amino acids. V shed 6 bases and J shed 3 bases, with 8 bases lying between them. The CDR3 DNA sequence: TGTGCCTGTTTGTGGTACACTGAAGCTTTCTTT. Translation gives CACLWYTEAFF.

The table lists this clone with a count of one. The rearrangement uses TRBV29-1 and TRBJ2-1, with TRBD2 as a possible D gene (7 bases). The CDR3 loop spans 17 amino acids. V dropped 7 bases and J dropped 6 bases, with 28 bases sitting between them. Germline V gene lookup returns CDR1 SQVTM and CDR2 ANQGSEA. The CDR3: CSAAGGATPYGGNEQFF. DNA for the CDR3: TGCAGCGCCGCTGGGGGGGCGACCCCCTATGGTGGCAATGAGCAGTTCTTC.

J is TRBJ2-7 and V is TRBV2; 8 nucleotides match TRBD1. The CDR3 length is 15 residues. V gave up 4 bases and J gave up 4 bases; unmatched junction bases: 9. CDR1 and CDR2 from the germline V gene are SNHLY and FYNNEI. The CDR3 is CASSVGQGIMYEQYF. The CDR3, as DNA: TGTGCCAGCAGTGTTGGACAGGGAATTATGTACGAGCAGTACTTC.

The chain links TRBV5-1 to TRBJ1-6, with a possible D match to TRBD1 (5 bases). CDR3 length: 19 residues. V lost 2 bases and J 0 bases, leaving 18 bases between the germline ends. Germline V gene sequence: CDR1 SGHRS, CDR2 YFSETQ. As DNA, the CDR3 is TGCGCCAGCAGCTTTGGTGCATCAGGGCCCAGCTCCTATAATTCACCCCTCCACTTT. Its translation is CASSFGASGPSSYNSPLHF. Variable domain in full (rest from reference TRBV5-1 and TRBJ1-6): KAGVTQTPRYLIKTRGQQVTLSCSPISGHRSVSWYQQTPGQGLQFLFEYFSETQRNKGNFPGRFSGRQFSNSRSEMNVSTLELGDSALYLCASSFGASGPSSYNSPLHFGNGTRLTVT.

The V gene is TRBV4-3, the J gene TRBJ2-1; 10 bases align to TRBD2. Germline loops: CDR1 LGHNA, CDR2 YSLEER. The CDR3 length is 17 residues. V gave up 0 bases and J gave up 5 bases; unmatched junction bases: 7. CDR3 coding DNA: TGCGCCAGCAGCCAAGAAAAGCGGGGGGGCCCGAACAATGAGCAGTTCTTC. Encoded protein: CASSQEKRGGPNNEQFF.

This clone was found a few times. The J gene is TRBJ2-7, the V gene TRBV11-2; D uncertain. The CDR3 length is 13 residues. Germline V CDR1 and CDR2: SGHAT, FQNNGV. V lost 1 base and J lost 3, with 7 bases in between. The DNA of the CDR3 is TGTGCCAGCAGCTTAGTAGAAAACTACGAGCAGTACTTC. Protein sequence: CASSLVENYEQYF.

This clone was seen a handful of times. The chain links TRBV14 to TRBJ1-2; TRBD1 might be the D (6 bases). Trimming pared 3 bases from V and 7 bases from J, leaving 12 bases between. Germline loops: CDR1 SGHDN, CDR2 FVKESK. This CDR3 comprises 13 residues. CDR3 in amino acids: CASSQQGNGGYTF. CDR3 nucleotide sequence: TGTGCCAGCAGCCAGCAGGGGAACGGTGGCTACACCTTC.

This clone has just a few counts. CDR3 bases: TGTGCCAGCAGCTACGACAGGGGTTCGCAGCAGTACTTC. It specifies CASSYDRGSQQYF. The rearrangement links TRBV6-1 to TRBJ2-7; TRBD1 aligns across 8 bases. Germline CDR1 reads MNHNS; CDR2 reads SASEGT. J was trimmed by 8 bases and V by 6 bases; bases with no gene match: 9. The length of the CDR3 is 13 residues.

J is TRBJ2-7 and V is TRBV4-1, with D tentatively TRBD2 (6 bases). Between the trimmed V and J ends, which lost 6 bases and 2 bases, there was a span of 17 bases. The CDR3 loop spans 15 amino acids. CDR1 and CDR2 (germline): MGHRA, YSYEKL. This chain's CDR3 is CASRGGGSPPYEQYF. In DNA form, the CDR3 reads TGCGCCAGCAGGGGTGGGGGGTCCCCTCCCTACGAGCAGTACTTC.

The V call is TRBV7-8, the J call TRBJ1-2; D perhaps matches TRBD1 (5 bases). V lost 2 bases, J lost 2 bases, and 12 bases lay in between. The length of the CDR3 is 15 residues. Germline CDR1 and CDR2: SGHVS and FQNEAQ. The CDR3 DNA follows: TGTGCCAGCAGCTTAATGGACACAAAAAACTATGGCTACACCTTC. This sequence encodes CASSLMDTKNYGYTF.

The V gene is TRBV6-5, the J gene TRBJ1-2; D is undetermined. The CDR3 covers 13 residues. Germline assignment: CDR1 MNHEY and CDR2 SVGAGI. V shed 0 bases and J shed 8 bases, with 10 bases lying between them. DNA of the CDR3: TGTGCCAGCAGTTACTCAAACTTAGGGGGCTACACCTTC. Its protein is CASSYSNLGGYTF.

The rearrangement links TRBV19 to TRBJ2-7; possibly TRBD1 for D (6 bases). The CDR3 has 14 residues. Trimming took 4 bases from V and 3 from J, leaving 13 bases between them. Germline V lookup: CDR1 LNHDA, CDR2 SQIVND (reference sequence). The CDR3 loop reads CASSTGQGIYEQYF. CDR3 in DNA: TGTGCCAGTAGTACCGGGCAGGGGATCTACGAGCAGTACTTC.

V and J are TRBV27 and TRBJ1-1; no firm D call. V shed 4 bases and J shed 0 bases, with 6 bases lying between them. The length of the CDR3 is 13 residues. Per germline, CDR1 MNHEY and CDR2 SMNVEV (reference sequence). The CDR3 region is CASSSVMNTEAFF. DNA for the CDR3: TGTGCCAGCAGTTCAGTGATGAACACTGAAGCTTTCTTT.

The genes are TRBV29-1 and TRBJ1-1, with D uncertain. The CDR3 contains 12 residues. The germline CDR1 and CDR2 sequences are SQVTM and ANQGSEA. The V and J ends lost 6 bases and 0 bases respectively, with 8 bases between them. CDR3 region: CSVLTLNTEAFF. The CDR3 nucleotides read TGCAGCGTACTAACACTGAACACTGAAGCTTTCTTT.

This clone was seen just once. The CDR3 DNA is TGTGCCAGCAGTGAAAAGATTGGGGCAAGGAACTACGAGCAGTACTTC. Translated, it gives CASSEKIGARNYEQYF. The J gene is TRBJ2-7, the V gene TRBV6-1, with D perhaps matching TRBD1 (5 bases). CDR1 MNHNS and CDR2 SASEGT come from the germline V gene. Trimming stripped 2 bases from V and 3 bases from J, with 17 bases between. This CDR3 contains 16 residues.

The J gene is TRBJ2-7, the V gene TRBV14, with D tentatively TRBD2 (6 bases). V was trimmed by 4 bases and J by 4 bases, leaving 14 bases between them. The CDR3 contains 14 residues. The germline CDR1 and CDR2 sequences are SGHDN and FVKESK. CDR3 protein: CASSPLGRGYEQYF. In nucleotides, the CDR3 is TGTGCCAGCAGCCCGTTAGGGCGGGGTTACGAGCAGTACTTC.

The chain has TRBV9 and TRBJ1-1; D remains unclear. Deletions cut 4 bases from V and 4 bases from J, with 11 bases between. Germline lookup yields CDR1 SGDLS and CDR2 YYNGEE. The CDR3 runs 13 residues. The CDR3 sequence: CASSPREVTEAFF. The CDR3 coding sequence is TGTGCCAGCAGCCCAAGGGAGGTCACTGAAGCTTTCTTT.

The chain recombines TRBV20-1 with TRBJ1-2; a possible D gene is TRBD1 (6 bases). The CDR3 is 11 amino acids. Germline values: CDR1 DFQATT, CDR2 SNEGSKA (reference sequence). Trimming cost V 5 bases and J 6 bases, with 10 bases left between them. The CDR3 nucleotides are TGCAGTGCTTCCCGACAGGATGGCTACACCTTC. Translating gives CSASRQDGYTF.